This record covers a single T cell receptor beta chain. No antigen is known for it. Conversion of TCR transcripts into cDNA relied on 5'RACE template switching, which added a universal primer site and UMIs. TCRdb redid the calling of the 5' RACE reads with MiXCR, one entry per CDR3 protein. The repertoire holds hundreds of thousands of distinct CDR3 sequences, with roughly a sixth as singletons. Trimming took off 6 bases at V and 8 bases at J, with 14 bases between the two ends. CDR1 and CDR2 (germline): MNHEY, SVGAGI. CDR3 length equals 14 residues. These data originate in a study of T cells after yellow fever vaccination. Findings and caveats of the study: Reappearance after the booster was seen for most primary-vaccination clones, at 95% to 96% CD4 and 75% to 90% CD8. Weaker overall, the secondary response nonetheless peaked faster (day 5 versus 15).

The source is a man aged 18 to 35 who received the YFV17D yellow fever vaccine. This chain links TRBV6-5 with TRBJ1-6, with no clear D. The source was PBMCs, collected before the yellow fever booster vaccination. The CDR3 DNA is TGTGCCAGCAGGGCGGACCGGGCGCATTCACCCCTCCACTTT. Residues: CASRADRAHSPLHF.